This T cell receptor (beta chain) emerged from a study of T-cell reconstitution after alpha-beta-depleted transplantation in children. Study results and limitations: The origin of alpha-beta T cells about two months after transplant was reportedly several hundred expanded graft clones.

This clonotype was counted many times. Its antigen is still unknown. The authors prepared the TCRbeta library with unique molecular identifiers. From the PCR reads, TCRdb called clonotypes with MiXCR, one entry per CDR3 protein. The repertoire holds 30,000 or so distinct CDR3 sequences, with approximately 6.9% as singletons. Unmatched junction bases numbered 5, after V lost 5 bases and J lost 0 bases. CDR1 SEHNR and CDR2 FQNEAQ come from the germline V gene (reference sequence). The CDR3 has 15 amino acids. The sequence was obtained from a child younger than two who had a stem cell transplant for acute myeloid leukemia, so the T cells may come from the graft donor. The sample was peripheral blood, taken 60 days after TCRalphabeta/CD19-depleted stem cell transplant. The chain employs TRBV7-9 and TRBJ1-2; 8 bases fit TRBD1. The chain's CDR3 is CASSPDRGSNYGYTF. The CDR3, as DNA: TGTGCCAGCAGCCCTGACAGGGGTTCTAACTATGGCTACACCTTC.